This T cell receptor (beta chain) was sequenced for a study of identical twins. Study-wide results and caveats: Whereas memory repertoires showed no such difference, abundant cord blood beta clonotypes carried fewer insertions.

Via MiXCR, TCRdb re-called the 5' RACE reads, giving one row per CDR3 protein. The sample carries approximately 190,000 distinct CDR3 sequences, less than 20% recorded once. The CDR3 runs 16 residues. CDR1 is SEHNR and CDR2 is FQNEAQ in the germline V gene (reference sequence). The V and J ends lost 4 bases and 1 base respectively, with 16 bases between them. Only a few counts were recorded for this clonotype. What it recognizes is unknown. The data were also submitted as part of a second study, on T cells expressing NK-cell markers. That report notes: The study drew TCR beta repertoires from sorted CD3+CD56+NKG2C+, CD3+CD56+NKG2C- and CD3+CD56-NKG2C+ T cells. Just one sequenced donor of eight was HCMV-seronegative, while seven were seropositive.

The origin of this receptor is a young woman in good health. Specimen: CD8+ T cells sorted from blood. V usage is TRBV7-9 and J usage is TRBJ1-2, with a weak D call TRBD1 (6 bases). The CDR3, as DNA: TGTGCCAGCAGCTCGACTCGGGGACACCTTAACTATGGCTACACCTTC. Translating it yields CASSSTRGHLNYGYTF.